This T cell receptor (beta chain) was sequenced for a study of T cells in Graves' hyperthyroidism and ophthalmopathy. Study outcomes and limitations: Ophthalmopathy and stable hyperthyroidism were separated by a 13 V-J model.

Worth noting for this clonotype: Its antigen is not known.

Clinical symptoms, serum thyroxine, TRAb, thyroid ultrasound and orbital computed tomography informed diagnoses. The CDR3 has 13 amino acids. CDR1 and CDR2 from the germline V gene are SGDLS and YYNGEE. V was trimmed by 3 bases and J by 6 bases, leaving 13 bases between them. Amplification of TCR beta CDR3 regions used RNA as the template. Carried out on the TCR CDR3, a first-round RT-PCR used the HTBI primer set. TCRdb recomputed calls from the multiplex PCR reads with MiXCR, one row per CDR3 protein. The sample shows 50,000 to 75,000 distinct CDR3 sequences, around half of them seen only once. Sequencing used blood. The chain combines TRBV9 with TRBJ2-7; weak D call: TRBD2 (7 bases). This receptor was identified in a woman aged 25 to 39 with Graves' ophthalmopathy. CDR3 residues: CASSGGGPCEQYF. As DNA, the CDR3 is TGTGCCAGCAGCGGGGGGGGGCCCTGCGAGCAGTACTTC.